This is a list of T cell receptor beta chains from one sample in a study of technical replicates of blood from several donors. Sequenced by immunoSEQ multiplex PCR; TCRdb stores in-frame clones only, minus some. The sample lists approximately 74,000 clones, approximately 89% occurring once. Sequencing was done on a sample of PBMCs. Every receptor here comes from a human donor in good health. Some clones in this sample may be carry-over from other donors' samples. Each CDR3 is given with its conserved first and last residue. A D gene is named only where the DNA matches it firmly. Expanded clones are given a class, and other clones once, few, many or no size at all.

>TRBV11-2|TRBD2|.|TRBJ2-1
TGTGCCAGCAGCTTCGGGCCCTCCGGGACTAGCGTTAAGTTCTTC
CASSFGPSGTSVKFF
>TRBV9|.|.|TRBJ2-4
TGTGCCAGCAGCGCCGGTTACATTCAGTACTTC
CASSAGYIQYF
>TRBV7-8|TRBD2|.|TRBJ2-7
TGTGCCAGCAGCTCTAGCGGACGGGGGAGAGAGCAGTACTTC
CASSSSGRGREQYF
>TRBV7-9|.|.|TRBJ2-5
TGTGCCAGCAGCTTAGTCGGGATAGGCCTCCAAGAGACCCAGTACTTC
CASSLVGIGLQETQYF
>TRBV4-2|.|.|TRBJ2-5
TGTGCCAGCAGCCTAAGTCTCGGCGTCGACGGGGAAGAGACCCAGTACTTC
CASSLSLGVDGEETQYF
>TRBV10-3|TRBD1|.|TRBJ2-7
TGTGCCATCAACCCGGGACAGGGGTTCTACGAGCAGTACTTC
CAINPGQGFYEQYF
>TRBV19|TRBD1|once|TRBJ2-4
TGTGCCAGTCGACAGGGTAGGAACATTCAGTACTTC
CASRQGRNIQYF
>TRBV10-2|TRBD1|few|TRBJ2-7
TGCGCCAGCAGCCGGGACAGGGGGTCCTACGAGCAGTACTTC
CASSRDRGSYEQYF
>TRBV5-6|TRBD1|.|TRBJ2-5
TGTGCCAGCAGCCCGGACAGGGGGCTTGGGGAGACCCAGTACTTC
CASSPDRGLGETQYF
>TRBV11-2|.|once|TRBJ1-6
TGTGCCAGCAGCTTAGGGACAGATTCACCCCTCCACTTT
CASSLGTDSPLHF
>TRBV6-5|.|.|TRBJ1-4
TGTGCCAGCAGCCTCGACAGTTCAACGAAGAGACTGTTTTTT
CASSLDSSTKRLFF
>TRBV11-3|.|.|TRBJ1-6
TGTGCCAGCAGCCCTAGGAGCTCCTATAATTCACCCCTCCACTTT
CASSPRSSYNSPLHF
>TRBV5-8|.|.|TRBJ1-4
TGTGCCAGCAGCTTGGCCTACGGGGTGTTTAATGAAAAACTGTTTTTT
CASSLAYGVFNEKLFF
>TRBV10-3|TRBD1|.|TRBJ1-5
TGTGCCATCAGTGCTTTTCGCCAGGGGGCCAATCAGCCCCAGCATTTT
CAISAFRQGANQPQHF
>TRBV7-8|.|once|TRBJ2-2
TGTGCCAGCATCACCAAATTTACGGGGTCGAACACCGGGGAGCTGTTTTTT
CASITKFTGSNTGELFF
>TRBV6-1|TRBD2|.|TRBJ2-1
TGTGCCAGCACCGGGGGGGTTTCCTACAATGAGCAGTTCTTC
CASTGGVSYNEQFF
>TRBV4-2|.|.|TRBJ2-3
TGTGCCAGCAGCCAGAGAGGTGAGGCGCAGTATTTT
CASSQRGEAQYF
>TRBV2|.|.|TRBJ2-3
TGTGCCAGCAGCCGACCCTGGGCGGGTAACACAGATACGCAGTATTTT
CASSRPWAGNTDTQYF
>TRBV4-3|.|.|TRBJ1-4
TGCGCCAGCAGCCAAGGGACAGTTAATGAAAAACTGTTTTTT
CASSQGTVNEKLFF
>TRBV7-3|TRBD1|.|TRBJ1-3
TGTGCCAGCAGCGACAGGGCCGGGGACACCATATATTTT
CASSDRAGDTIYF
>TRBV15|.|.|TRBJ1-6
TGTGCCACCGCTAGGGGGGGCGAGTCACCCCTCCACTTT
CATARGGESPLHF
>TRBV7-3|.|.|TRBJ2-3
TGTGCCAGCAGCTCCAGCGGAGTGGAGACAGATACGCAGTATTTT
CASSSSGVETDTQYF
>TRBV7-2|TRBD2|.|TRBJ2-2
TGTGCCAGCAGCTTAGGCTCCACCGGGGGGACCGGGGAGCTGTTTTTT
CASSLGSTGGTGELFF
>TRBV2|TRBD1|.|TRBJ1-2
TGTGCCATACTACAGGGGGCGCAGAGTGGGGCCAACTATGGCTACACCTTC
CAILQGAQSGANYGYTF
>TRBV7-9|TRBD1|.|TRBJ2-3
TGTGCCAGCAGCTCCTACAGGGGGTTCGGTAGCACAGATACGCAGTATTTT
CASSSYRGFGSTDTQYF
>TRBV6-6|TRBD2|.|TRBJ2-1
TGTGCCAGCATCCCGGACCAGCGGGGCTACAATGAGCAGTTCTTC
CASIPDQRGYNEQFF
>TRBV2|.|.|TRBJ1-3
TGTGCCAGCAGTGACGCGACGGCGGGGGTCGGAAACACCATATATTTT
CASSDATAGVGNTIYF
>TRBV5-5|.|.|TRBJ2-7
TGTGCCAGCAGCTTGGTTTCAGGTAACTCCTACGAGCAGTACTTC
CASSLVSGNSYEQYF
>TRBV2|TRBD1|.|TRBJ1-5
TGTGCCAGCAGTGAAAAAGGACAGGGGACTTTCAATAGCAATCAGCCCCAGCATTTT
CASSEKGQGTFNSNQPQHF
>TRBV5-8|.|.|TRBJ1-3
TGTGCCAGCAGCTTCTACGCCTCTGGAAACACCATATATTTT
CASSFYASGNTIYF
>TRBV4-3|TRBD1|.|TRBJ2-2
TGCGCCAGCAGCCGGGAAAAGGGGGCGGGCACCGGGGAGCTGTTTTTT
CASSREKGAGTGELFF
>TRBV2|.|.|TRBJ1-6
TGTGCCAGCAGTGAATCCCAAGCGGAGGGGAATTCACCCCTCCACTTT
CASSESQAEGNSPLHF
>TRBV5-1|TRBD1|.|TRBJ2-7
TGCGCCAGCGGGGACAGTTCAACCTACGAGCAGTACTTC
CASGDSSTYEQYF
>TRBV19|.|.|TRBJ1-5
TGTGCCAGTACCGCCCGGGTTAGCAATCAGCCCCAGCATTTT
CASTARVSNQPQHF
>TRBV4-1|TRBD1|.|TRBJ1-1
TGCGCCAGCAGCCAAGTGCGGACAGGGGAAGGGACTGAAGCTTTCTTT
CASSQVRTGEGTEAFF
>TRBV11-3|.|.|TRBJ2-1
TGTGCCAGCAGCTTAGAGGCTAGCAACTACAATGAGCAGTTCTTC
CASSLEASNYNEQFF
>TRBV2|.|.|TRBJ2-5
TGTGCCAGCCACAGGGAAGAGACCCAGTACTTC
CASHREETQYF
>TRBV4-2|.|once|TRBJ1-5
TGTGCCAGCAGCCTCCATCTGCAGGGCAATCAGCCCCAGCATTTT
CASSLHLQGNQPQHF
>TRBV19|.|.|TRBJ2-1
TGTGCCAGTAGTATAGATCGGGGCAATGAGCAGTTCTTC
CASSIDRGNEQFF
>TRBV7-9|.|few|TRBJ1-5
TGTGCCAGCAGCACCGGACAGCCAAATCAGCCCCAGCATTTT
CASSTGQPNQPQHF
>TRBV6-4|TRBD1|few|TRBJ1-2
TGTGCCAGCAGTGCGTCGCCGGGACAGGGGTCCTATGGCTACACCTTC
CASSASPGQGSYGYTF
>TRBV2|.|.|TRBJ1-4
TGTGCCAGCAGTGAAGGCGATGTAGGGGCTGAAAAACTGTTTTTT
CASSEGDVGAEKLFF
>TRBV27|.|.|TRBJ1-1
TGTGCCAGCAGTCCGGGATCCAACAGGAACACTGAAGCTTTCTTT
CASSPGSNRNTEAFF
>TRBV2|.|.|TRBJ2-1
TGTGCCAGCAAGTTATTCCTAGTATTGTACTATGAGCAGTTCTTC
CASKLFLVLYYEQFF
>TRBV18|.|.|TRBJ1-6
TGTGCCAGCTCACCCCTAGAGTCTAATTCACCCCTCCACTTT
CASSPLESNSPLHF
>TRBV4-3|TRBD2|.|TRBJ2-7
TGCGCCAGCAGCCCCGGACTAGCGGGGGGTAGCGCCTACGAGCAGTACTTC
CASSPGLAGGSAYEQYF
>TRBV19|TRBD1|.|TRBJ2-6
TGTGCCAGTAGTATTAGGGACAGGGACTCTGGGGCCAACGTCCTGACTTTC
CASSIRDRDSGANVLTF
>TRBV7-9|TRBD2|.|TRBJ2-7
TGTGCCAGCAGCCGACTAGCGGGGCTCTCCTACGAGCAGTACTTC
CASSRLAGLSYEQYF
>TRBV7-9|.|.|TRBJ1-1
TGTGCCAGCAGCTTAGGGGTAGGGGGGAACACTGAAGCTTTCTTT
CASSLGVGGNTEAFF
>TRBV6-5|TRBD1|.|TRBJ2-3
TGTGCCAGCAGTTACAACGACAGGGGGCTAGGAGATACGCAGTATTTT
CASSYNDRGLGDTQYF
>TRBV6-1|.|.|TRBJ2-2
TGTGCCAGCAGATTCAGTGGCACCGGGGAGCTGTTTTTT
CASRFSGTGELFF
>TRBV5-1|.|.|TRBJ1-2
TGCGCCAGCAGCCGAGACCGGGCTAACTATGGCTACACCTTC
CASSRDRANYGYTF
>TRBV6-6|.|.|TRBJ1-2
TGTGCCAGCAGACAGGAATATGGCTACACCTTC
CASRQEYGYTF
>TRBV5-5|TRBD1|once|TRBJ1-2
TGTGCCAGCAGTATTCCGGGACAGGGTAATAGTTGGGAAGGCTACACCTTC
CASSIPGQGNSWEGYTF
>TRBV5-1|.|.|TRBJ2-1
TGCGCCAGCAGCTTGGGCGCGGCCGTAGAGCAGTTCTTC
CASSLGAAVEQFF